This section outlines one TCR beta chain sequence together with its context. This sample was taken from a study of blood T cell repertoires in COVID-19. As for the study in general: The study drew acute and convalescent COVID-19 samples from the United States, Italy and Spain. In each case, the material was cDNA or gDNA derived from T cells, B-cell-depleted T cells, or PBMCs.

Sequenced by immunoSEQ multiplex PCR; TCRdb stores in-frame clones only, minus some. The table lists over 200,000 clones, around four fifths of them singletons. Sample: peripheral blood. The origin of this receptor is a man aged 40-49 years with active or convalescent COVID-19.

The CDR3: CASSMEIAGGPQTQYF. CDR3 bases: TGTGCCAGTAGTATGGAAATAGCGGGAGGGCCCCAGACCCAGTACTTC. The V and J genes are TRBV19 and TRBJ2-5; TRBD2 matches at 11 bases. The trim removed 3 bases at V and 6 bases at J, leaving 9 bases unmatched. Germline V gene lookup returns CDR1 LNHDA and CDR2 SQIVND (reference sequence). The CDR3 is 16 amino acids.